This T cell receptor beta chain was identified in a study of T cells in Graves' hyperthyroidism and ophthalmopathy. Study-wide results and limits: Blood samples included most of the expanded thyroid clonotypes exceeding 0.001.

Many counts were recorded for this clonotype. Its antigen is undetermined. Thyroid ultrasound, orbital computed tomography, clinical symptoms, and serum thyroxine and TRAb underpinned diagnoses. Regions amplified from RNA transcripts were the TCR beta CDR3 regions. First-round RT-PCR targeting the TCR CDR3 was performed with the HTBI primer set. TCRdb re-called the multiplex PCR reads through MiXCR, storing one row per CDR3 protein. This table holds around 300,000 distinct CDR3 sequences, roughly 15% found once. Losses at the gene ends were 3 bases for V and 10 bases for J; bases not matched to a gene: 10. The CDR3 is 15 residues long.

This TCR derives from a woman between 45 and 65 years old with Graves' hyperthyroidism that later progressed to Graves' ophthalmopathy. The sequencing input was blood. This sequence joins TRBV12-3 or TRBV12-4 and TRBJ2-1; 9 nucleotides match TRBD2. In nucleotides, the CDR3 is TGTGCCAGCAGTTTTGGCGGGAGGGCCATCCGGGAGCAGTTCTTC. This gives the protein CASSFGGRAIREQFF.